This paragraph covers one TCR beta chain sequence. It lacks a known antigen. Base qualities are missing; no much larger clone stands one base away. The CDR3 starts with the cysteine, ends with the phenylalanine, and has 16 residues. The only DNA kept is the CDR3, 48 bases in frame from the first base. The germline V gene encodes CDR1 SGHRS and CDR2 YFSETQ. Trimmed from V: 4 bases; trimmed from J: 1 base; junction bases lacking a gene match: 10. The data were obtained in a study of regulatory T cells in long-lasting Graves disease (dated by TCRdb to about 2021). Describing the broader study: Patients with newly diagnosed Graves' disease had been on antithyroid drugs for under 3 months. Peripheral blood TCR sequencing and RNA sequencing compared persistent Graves' disease patients with newly diagnosed Graves' disease patients. The study took place in China and was registered as a clinical trial. A total of 33 samples underwent TCR sequencing, from roughly 13 patients with persistent Graves' disease and 20 patients with newly diagnosed Graves' disease.

The meaning of the sample's time point label: newly diagnosed GD, antithyroid drugs for less than 3 months. RNA was extracted from PBMCs in TRIzol for both TCR sequencing and RNA sequencing. The diagnosis of Graves' disease was made according to American Thyroid Association guidelines. The patients came from an endocrinology department in Xi'an, China. Each patient gave 8.5 to 9.5 milliliters of peripheral blood, collected in an EDTA anticoagulant tube. Ficoll Paque Plus density gradient separation was used to isolate PBMCs, and no further T cell sorting was done. An Agilent 2100 Bioanalyzer and agarose gel were used to check RNA quality, and a NanoDrop 2000 was used to measure RNA concentration. The library was prepared using multiplex PCR. The run used an Illumina HiSeq 4000. TCR beta libraries were built with iRepertoire HTBI primers and Arm-PCR amplification of CDR3 regions. PCR products were gel purified before sequencing. The paper's data handling went like this. Across samples, 60 to 80 TRBV and 15 or so TRBJ segments were identified and used for gene usage analysis of CDR3 amino acid clonotypes. Filtered high-quality paired reads were merged into contigs using COPE and FqMerger. Contigs were aligned with BLAST to IMGT TRBV, TRBD and TRBJ reference genes, and CDR3 was defined per IMGT. Any clonotype with a frequency above 0.1% was classified as a highly expanded clone. Repertoire diversity was measured by Shannon entropy, and V-J evenness by the Gini coefficient. Public clonotypes were defined as clonotypes shared by more than one individual. Using fastp at Q25 and MiXCR, TCRdb reprocessed the public reads and kept productive beta chains. Rows matching on CDR3 protein sequence are summarized as one entry with the most common DNA and genes. The V and J calls follow TCRdb's processing rather than the paper's. A total of roughly 420,000 distinct CDR3 sequences appear in this sample, roughly 17% of them only once. The ten top clones hold over 8.5% of the sample.

Broader findings and caveats from the paper: The authors acknowledged the small sample size as a limitation that may reduce accuracy. Compared with newly diagnosed patients, patients with persistent Graves' disease had lower TCR Shannon entropy and fewer highly expanded clones, which suggests clonal expansion. Because the primary lesion, thyroid tissue, could not be accessed, the study looked at peripheral blood alone. Sequencing and analysis were limited to the TCR beta chain. TRBV28, TRBJ1-2 and TRBJ2-5 were preferentially used in persistent disease, while TRBV20-1 and TRBJ2-1 were favored in newly diagnosed disease. More public clonotypes were shared among persistent patients (2,741) than among newly diagnosed patients (roughly 1,000).

The same sample was also studied in work on T cells in Graves' hyperthyroidism and ophthalmopathy. The other study reports the following: Stable Graves' hyperthyroidism was defined as no progression to ophthalmopathy during 18 months of follow-up. Hyperthyroidism patients were newly diagnosed, had a disease duration of under 2 months, and were aged 18 to 65 years. Patients with uncontrolled infections, other autoimmune diseases, pregnancy or lactation were excluded. Diagnoses were based on clinical symptoms, serum thyroxine and TRAb, thyroid ultrasound and orbital computed tomography. For the first round of RT-PCR on the TCR CDR3, the HTBI primer set was used together with the Qiagen OneStep RT-PCR kit. Most expanded thyroid clonotypes (frequency above 0.001) were also detected in blood, a finding suggesting that blood repertoires may reflect thyroid immune responses. A 13 V-J signature model separated ophthalmopathy from stable hyperthyroidism, with just over 85% sensitivity and 81.08% specificity in cross-validation and 80%/75% in testing. In validation, the model predicted progression to ophthalmopathy with approximately 71% sensitivity and 72% to 85% specificity, a median of around six months before onset. To identify TCR V-J signatures that set the groups apart, the researchers used a discovery cohort of 90 to 100 patients, made up of under 50 with Graves' ophthalmopathy and 57 with stable Graves' hyperthyroidism. An independent validation cohort of around 20 hyperthyroidism patients and about 15 patients who later progressed to ophthalmopathy tested prospective prediction of ophthalmopathy. The 95 to 100 discovery patients were randomly divided into training and test sets at a 7:3 ratio. In about six Graves' hyperthyroidism patients, the study also compared T-cell repertoires from thyroid tissue with T-cell repertoires from blood. Once sampling was done, hyperthyroidism patients were given methimazole at a starting dose of 30 mg daily, whereas ophthalmopathy patients were given high-dose intravenous methylprednisolone. The libraries were constructed in a second round of multiplex PCR and then size-selected and purified. Paired-end sequencing of the libraries was performed with 100 bp reads on an Illumina HiSeq2000. Raw data were processed with SOAPnuke, discarding reads with adapters, uncalled bases, mean Phred below 15, or no exact constant-primer or identifier match. High-quality paired reads were merged with COPE v1.2.5, and unique nucleotide sequences were defined as clonotypes. MiTCR v1.1 was used to align clonotypes to the IMGT TRBV, TRBD and TRBJ reference segments. Analysis was restricted to V-J combinations with a frequency above 0.0001, which covered roughly 99% of repertoires. The TCS score was defined as the ratio of F50 (clonal expansion) to E x V (chaos), calculated using BLOSUM62-based TCRdist between CDR3 peptides within each V-J. Welch's t-statistics and random forest reduced around 520 V-J features to 13, which were used in a naive Bayes classifier (R e1071). Sample size was not statistically predetermined, and blinding of investigators to group allocation was not performed. According to the paper, TCR Vbeta CDR3 sequencing was carried out on about 140 peripheral blood samples, which came from fewer than 50 ophthalmopathy, some 73 hyperthyroidism and about 17 progressor patients.

This receptor was identified in a woman aged 30 to 39 with Graves disease. Donor details come from another sample of the same person, matched by shared clones. Here the sequenced sample was peripheral blood mononuclear cells (PBMCs), taken at new diagnosis, from a patient treated with antithyroid drugs. The rearrangement joined TRBV5-1 to TRBJ1-1, with 7 central nucleotides matching TRBD1. The CDR3 region reads CASSKPRPGGNTEAFF. The bases are TGCGCCAGCAGCAAACCTCGGCCAGGGGGGAACACTGAAGCTTTCTTT.